The present TCR beta chain was sequenced within a study of early T cells in non-severe SARS-CoV-2 infection. Study at large: It was bulk RNA from unsorted whole blood that was sequenced, and the chains were unpaired.

As for this clonotype: As yet, its antigen is unknown.

Unique molecular identifiers were added to individual cDNA molecules. MiXCR, run by TCRdb on the 5' RACE reads, gives a single entry per CDR3 protein. The sample carries over 55,000 distinct CDR3 sequences, around 13% recorded once. The CDR3 contains 17 residues. Germline V gene lookup returns CDR1 SGHDN and CDR2 FVKESK. Trimming stripped 1 base from V and 0 bases from J, with 13 bases between. Whole-study findings and limits: There was a bias toward anti-spike CD8 responses in VDJdb matching, which missed private and CD4 specificities.

The sample comprised whole blood. The chain is built from TRBV14 and TRBJ1-3; the D is unclear. This receptor was taken from an adult who was a healthcare worker with PCR-confirmed SARS-CoV-2 infection or an uninfected control (not recorded which). CDR3: CASSQVLVSDSGNTIYF. DNA for the CDR3: TGTGCCAGCAGCCAAGTTTTGGTCAGCGACTCTGGAAACACCATATATTTT.